The 18 T cell receptor beta chains below all came from one sample that was sequenced in a study of PD-1 blockade in classical Hodgkin lymphoma. The time point denotes: cycle 4 day 1 (C4D1), after more than 5 weeks of nivolumab. Following autologous stem cell transplantation, relapse occurred in every patient, and exposure to brentuximab vedotin varied. Magnetic negative selection purified CD4+ T cells from thawed PBMCs. This table comes from immunoSEQ multiplex PCR, and its TCRdb copy is limited to in-frame clones, with some not included. This table has roughly 29,000 clones, around 79% appearing once. Material: CD4+ T cells from blood, obtained before the fourth cycle of nivolumab. The receptor source for this set is a human donor with classical Hodgkin lymphoma.

The J gene is TRBJ1-3, the V gene TRBV4-1, with no clear D. The germline V and J ends were trimmed by 0 bases and 0 bases, with 9 bases remaining between them. The CDR3 has 16 residues. CDR1 is MGHRA and CDR2 is YSYEKL in the germline V gene. CDR3 sequence (DNA): TGCGCCAGCAGCCAAGATAAGGCCCTCTCTGGAAACACCATATATTTT. It encodes CASSQDKALSGNTIYF.

The V gene is TRBV7-2, the J gene TRBJ2-1; 12 bases line up with TRBD2. CDR3 length equals 17 residues. Looked up from germline, CDR1 is SGHTA and CDR2 is FQGNSA. Germline trimming cut 5 bases from V and 6 bases from J; bases unmatched to any gene: 11. The CDR3 DNA reads TGTGCCAGCAGCCCCGTAGGACTAGCGGGAAGTCGCAATGAGCAGTTCTTC. It translates to CASSPVGLAGSRNEQFF.

The chain links TRBV4-3 to TRBJ2-3; 8 bases map to TRBD2. The CDR3 sequence is 15 residues long. CDR1 LGHNA and CDR2 YSLEER come from the germline V gene. J lost 6 bases, V lost 4 bases, and 9 bases had no gene match. The DNA for the CDR3 is TGCGCCAGCAGCCCTCTGGCGGGGGGAGTTGATACGCAGTATTTT. Its translation: CASSPLAGGVDTQYF.

The chain has TRBV5-1 and TRBJ2-7; D may be TRBD2 (5 bases). This CDR3 has 14 residues. Deletions cut 5 bases from V and 3 bases from J, with 15 bases between. Germline CDR1 is SGHRS and CDR2 is YFSETQ. The CDR3 here is CASRENGVVYEQYF. The CDR3 coding sequence is TGCGCCAGCAGGGAAAACGGGGTGGTCTACGAGCAGTACTTC.

The rearrangement links TRBV19 to TRBJ1-3, with TRBD1 matching over 7 bases. The germline V gene has CDR1 LNHDA and CDR2 SQIVND (reference sequence). The CDR3 extends over 14 amino acids. The trim removed 4 bases at V and 3 bases at J, leaving 3 bases unmatched. The CDR3 DNA sequence: TGTGCCAGTAGTACGGGACAGATTGGAAACACCATATATTTT. Translated, it gives CASSTGQIGNTIYF.

The V and J genes are TRBV5-5 and TRBJ2-3; D ambiguous. CDR3 length: 14 amino acids. Trimming took off 4 bases at V and 5 bases at J, with 14 bases between the two ends. CDR1 SGHKS and CDR2 YYEKEE come from the germline V gene (reference sequence). The CDR3 reads CASSPGVLGDTQYF. The DNA of the CDR3 is TGTGCCAGCAGCCCTGGGGTCCTGGGAGATACGCAGTATTTT.

The J gene is TRBJ2-1, the V gene TRBV7-2; TRBD2 aligns across 11 bases. The CDR3 sequence is 15 residues long. Germline CDR1 reads SGHTA; CDR2 reads FQGNSA. V lost 5 bases and J lost 7; bases outside the gene matches: 7. CDR3 loop: CASSTGLAATNEQFF. The CDR3 nucleotides are TGTGCCAGCAGCACGGGACTAGCGGCTACGAATGAGCAGTTCTTC.

The sample holds one count of this clone. The gene calls are TRBV4-3 and TRBJ2-1; possibly TRBD1 or TRBD2 for D (5 bases each). The germline V gene encodes CDR1 LGHNA and CDR2 YSLEER. This CDR3 comprises 17 residues. Trimming shortened V by 0 bases and J by 3 bases, and 15 bases separated the two germline ends. Here the CDR3 DNA reads TGCGCCAGCAGCCAAGATACGGGACCCCCATACTACAATGAGCAGTTCTTC. It translates to CASSQDTGPPYYNEQFF.

The V gene is TRBV6-5, the J gene TRBJ2-5, with 11 bases identical to TRBD2. The CDR3 is 14 amino acids. With V trimmed by 5 bases and J by 6 bases, 5 bases remained unmatched. From germline, CDR1 is MNHEY and CDR2 SVGAGI. The CDR3: CASSTPSGGKTQYF. In DNA, the CDR3 is TGTGCCAGCAGTACACCTAGCGGGGGGAAGACCCAGTACTTC.

The gene calls are TRBV11-3 and TRBJ2-1; 10 bases map to TRBD1. Per germline, CDR1 SGHNT and CDR2 YENEEA. The CDR3 has 16 residues. J lost 4 bases, V lost 1 base, and 4 bases had no gene match. CDR3: CASSLASGQGYNEQFF. The CDR3 region has the DNA TGTGCCAGCAGCTTAGCGTCGGGACAGGGGTACAATGAGCAGTTCTTC.

This clone appeared once. The chain carries TRBV19 and TRBJ2-2; possible D gene TRBD1, 5 bases. The CDR3 totals 14 residues. The germline V gene encodes CDR1 LNHDA and CDR2 SQIVND (reference sequence). V shed 7 bases and J shed 4 bases, with 13 bases lying between them. The CDR3 spells CASKARVSTGELFF. The CDR3, as DNA: TGTGCCAGTAAGGCCAGGGTTAGCACCGGGGAGCTGTTTTTT.

The chain combines TRBV18 with TRBJ1-1; 7 bases fit TRBD1. The junction had 14 bases not matched to a gene; V was cut back by 3 bases and J by 10 bases. The CDR3 runs 15 residues. From germline, CDR1 is KGHSH and CDR2 LQKENI. The chain's CDR3 is CASSPPGTDGSSAFF. In DNA, the CDR3 is TGTGCCAGCTCACCGCCCGGGACAGATGGTTCCTCAGCTTTCTTT.

This clone was recorded once. The chain employs TRBV6-5 and TRBJ1-1; 8 bases align to TRBD1. The CDR3 sequence is 13 residues long. Germline trimming cut 5 bases from V and 4 bases from J; bases unmatched to any gene: 3. In germline, CDR1 is MNHEY, CDR2 SVGAGI. The CDR3 bases are TGTGCCAGCAGTAGAGACAGGGGCACTGAAGCTTTCTTT. Its protein is CASSRDRGTEAFF.

The chain's CDR3 is CASSLAIRQFF. CDR3 nucleotide sequence: TGTGCCAGCAGCTTAGCGATAAGGCAGTTCTTC. V gene TRBV7-2 combines with J gene TRBJ2-1; D unclear. In germline, CDR1 is SGHTA, CDR2 FQGNSA. The CDR3 runs 11 residues. V lost 0 bases and J 12 bases, leaving 6 bases between the germline ends.

The V and J genes are TRBV5-1 and TRBJ2-5; 9 positions match TRBD1. Per the germline V gene, CDR1 is SGHRS and CDR2 is YFSETQ. This CDR3 region has 14 residues. Trimming removed 3 bases from V and 4 bases from J; junction bases left unmatched: 4. The chain's CDR3 is CASSSTGGGETQYF. The CDR3 DNA is TGCGCCAGCAGCTCGACAGGGGGGGGAGAGACCCAGTACTTC.

The rearrangement joins TRBV5-1 to TRBJ2-3, with no clear D. The V end was cut by 4 bases, the J end by 1 base, with 7 bases between. Per germline, CDR1 SGHRS and CDR2 YFSETQ. This CDR3 contains 13 residues. Written as DNA, the CDR3 is TGCGCCAGCAGCGACACAGGCACAGATACGCAGTATTTT. It codes for CASSDTGTDTQYF.

This chain uses TRBV9 with TRBJ1-1; no firm D call. Germline loops: CDR1 SGDLS, CDR2 YYNGEE. CDR3 size: 11 residues. The germline V and J ends were trimmed by 0 bases and 11 bases, with 8 bases remaining between them. CDR3 protein: CASSVVRAAFF. The CDR3 nucleotides read TGTGCCAGCAGCGTAGTTAGGGCTGCTTTCTTT.

The chain is built from TRBV29-1 and TRBJ2-1; D may be TRBD1 or TRBD2 (5 bases each). This CDR3 spans 13 amino acids. In germline, CDR1 is SQVTM, CDR2 ANQGSEA. Deletions cut 3 bases from V and 7 bases from J, with 13 bases between. Here the CDR3 DNA reads TGCAGCGTTGAGAGGGGAGCAGGGAATGAGCAGTTCTTC. Amino acid sequence: CSVERGAGNEQFF.